The present TCR beta chain was sequenced within a study of regulatory T cells in long-lasting Graves disease. Study as a whole: Over 5 years of antithyroid drugs plus positive TSH receptor antibodies defined persistent Graves' disease.

Time point meaning: persistent/refractory GD, antithyroid drugs over 5 years with positive TRAb. RNA from PBMCs was the source of the TCR library. Diagnoses of Graves' disease were made by American Thyroid Association guidelines. The peripheral blood volume drawn was around 10 milliliters, and it was collected into EDTA tubes. Construction of the TCR beta libraries employed iRepertoire HTBI primers in conjunction with Arm-PCR of CDR3 regions. In TCRdb, the multiplex PCR reads were re-called with MiXCR into one record per CDR3 protein. The sample has 650,000 to 850,000 distinct CDR3 sequences, about 32% seen once. CDR1 and CDR2 (germline): SGHNT, YYREEE (reference sequence). V was clipped by 1 base and J by 2 bases, with 23 bases between them. CDR3 length: 19 residues.

The receptor was isolated from a female donor with Graves disease. This chain joins TRBV5-4 and TRBJ2-3; the D gene is possibly TRBD2 (9 bases). The sample here was peripheral blood mononuclear cells (PBMCs), taken when the disease was refractory, from a patient treated with antithyroid drugs. CDR3 DNA: TGTGCCAGCAGCTTGCAGGGGGCGAGCGGGAGGCTACCCACAGATACGCAGTATTTT. Residues: CASSLQGASGRLPTDTQYF. Based on the CDR3 plus reference TRBV5-4 and TRBJ2-3, the full variable domain is ETGVTQSPTHLIKTRGQQVTLRCSSQSGHNTVSWYQQALGQGPQFIFQYYREEENGRGNFPPRFSGLQFPNYSSELNVNALELDDSALYLCASSLQGASGRLPTDTQYFGPGTRLTVL.